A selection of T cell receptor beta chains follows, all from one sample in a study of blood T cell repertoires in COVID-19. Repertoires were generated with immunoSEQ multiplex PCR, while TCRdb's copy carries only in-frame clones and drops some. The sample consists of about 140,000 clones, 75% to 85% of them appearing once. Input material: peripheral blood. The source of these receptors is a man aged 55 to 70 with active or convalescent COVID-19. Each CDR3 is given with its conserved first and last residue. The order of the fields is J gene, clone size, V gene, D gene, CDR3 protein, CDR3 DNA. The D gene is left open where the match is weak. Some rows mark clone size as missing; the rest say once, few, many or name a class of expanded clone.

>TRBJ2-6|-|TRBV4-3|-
CASSHRTSGANVLTF
TGCGCCAGCAGCCACCGGACAAGTGGGGCCAACGTCCTGACTTTC
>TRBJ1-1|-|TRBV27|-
CASSYNRGTEAFF
TGTGCCAGCAGTTATAATAGGGGGACTGAAGCTTTCTTT
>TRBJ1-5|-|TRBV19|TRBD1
CASRDRGSNQPQHF
TGTGCCAGTAGGGACAGGGGGAGCAATCAGCCCCAGCATTTT
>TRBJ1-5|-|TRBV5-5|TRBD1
CASSLGQGRDQPQHF
TGTGCCAGCAGCCTCGGACAGGGGAGGGATCAGCCCCAGCATTTT
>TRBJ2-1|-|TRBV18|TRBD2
CASSPGLAGGPRERYNEQFF
TGTGCCAGCTCACCGGGACTAGCGGGAGGGCCTCGGGAACGCTACAATGAGCAGTTCTTC
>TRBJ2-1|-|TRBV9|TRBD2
CASSALAGGEQFF
TGTGCCAGCAGCGCCCTAGCGGGAGGTGAGCAGTTCTTC
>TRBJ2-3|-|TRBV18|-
CASSPRRAGGEPDTQYF
TGTGCCAGCTCACCCCGTCGAGCCGGAGGGGAGCCAGATACGCAGTATTTT
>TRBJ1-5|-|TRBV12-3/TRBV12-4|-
CASSSGNQPQHF
TGTGCCAGCAGTTCTGGCAATCAGCCCCAGCATTTT
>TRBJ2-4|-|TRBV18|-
CASSVGQLNIQYF
TGTGCCAGCTCAGTCGGACAGTTAAACATTCAGTACTTC
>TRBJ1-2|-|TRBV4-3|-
CASSQVQRGGYTF
TGCGCCAGCAGCCAAGTACAGAGAGGGGGCTACACCTTC
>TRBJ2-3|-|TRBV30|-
CAWSVDPSLNTQYF
TGTGCCTGGAGTGTTGATCCAAGCCTTAATACGCAGTATTTT
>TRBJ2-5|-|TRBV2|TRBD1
CASSETGLDQETQYF
TGTGCCAGCAGTGAGACAGGGTTGGACCAAGAGACCCAGTACTTC
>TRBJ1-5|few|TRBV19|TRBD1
CASTYLDRENQPQHF
TGTGCCAGTACCTACCTGGACAGGGAGAATCAGCCCCAGCATTTT
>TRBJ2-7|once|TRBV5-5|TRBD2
CASSPLAGGSYEQYF
TGTGCCAGCAGCCCGCTAGCGGGGGGCTCGTACGAGCAGTACTTC
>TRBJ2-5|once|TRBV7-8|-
CASSLGRRDQETQYF
TGTGCCAGCAGCTTAGGTCGGCGGGACCAAGAGACCCAGTACTTC
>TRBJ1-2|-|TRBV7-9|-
CASSRSSTGYGYTF
TGTGCCAGCAGCCGTTCCTCCACAGGGTATGGCTACACCTTC
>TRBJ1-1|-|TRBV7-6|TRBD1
CASSETGGLFRGTEAFF
TGTGCCAGCAGCGAGACAGGGGGCCTCTTTCGAGGCACTGAAGCTTTCTTT
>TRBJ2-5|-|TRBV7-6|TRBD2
CASSQLAAPQETQYF
TGTGCCAGCAGCCAACTAGCGGCCCCTCAAGAGACCCAGTACTTC
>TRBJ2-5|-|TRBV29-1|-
CSVGGPGVETQYF
TGCAGCGTTGGGGGCCCGGGGGTCGAGACCCAGTACTTC
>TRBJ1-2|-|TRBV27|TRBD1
CASSFGTGYGYTF
TGTGCCAGCAGTTTTGGGACAGGGTATGGCTACACCTTC